This T cell receptor (beta chain) was observed in a study of cytomegalovirus exposure and HLA in healthy donors (dated by TCRdb to the late 2010s). The study in broad terms: In an earlier analysis of several hundred of the donors, about 270 Gb of sequence data and just under 120 million unique TCR beta sequences from 150 million to 200 million T cells were reported. An early release that covered 500 to 800 HLA-typed donors contained around 300 gigabases of sequencing data and 70 million to 100 million unique TCR sequences. Of the approximately 400 genotyped donors, roughly 80% were placed in the genetic ancestry cluster associated with self-reported Caucasian donors. The study aimed to test whether cataloging public T cell receptors could reveal signatures of past pathogen exposure. Using immunosequencing, the study profiled T cell repertoires from some 670 subjects and related those repertoires to cytomegalovirus serostatus. In addition to the first cohort of roughly 670 subjects, a separate validation cohort of 130 or so different subjects was used. High-throughput TCR immunosequencing, statistical association of individual TCRs with disease status, and machine learning were combined to predict cytomegalovirus infection status. A later analysis re-examined previously published TCR beta repertoires from several hundred donors and added high-resolution HLA genotyping to investigate patterns of TCR occurrence. The later analysis used no new phenotypic data to find candidate immune exposures, relying instead on TCR beta sequences and their occurrence across donors. In an earlier analysis of around 540 of the donors, high-throughput TCR beta sequencing was used to judge whether each TCR beta V gene segment behaved as functional or pseudogenic. Donor age, sex, ethnicity and CMV serostatus were compiled together with the repertoire data. In a later genetic analysis, genome-wide SNP genotypes for about 55% of the roughly 670 donors were used, and that subset was treated as a discovery cohort. Every repertoire in the discovery cohort had been generated on one and the same sequencing platform. Both class I and class II loci were covered by HLA typing, at four-digit resolution. The number of typed donors differed by locus: about 620-640 for A, B, C, DRB1 and DQB1; about 520 for DQA1; approximately 600 for DPA1; and some 450 for DPB1. Roughly 5 DR-DQ haplotypes were handled as single units for association and clustering because linkage in the cohort was strong. On average, approximately 250,000 unique TCR beta nucleotide sequences were sequenced per donor among a few hundred genotyped donors of the cohort, with around 19% of those sequences being non-productive.

The library was built by means of the immunoSEQ multiplex PCR assay. A mixture of 60 forward primers for TCR Vbeta segments and 13 reverse primers for TCR Jbeta segments was used in the multiplex PCR. The CDR3 region of rearranged TCR beta genes was amplified from genomic DNA with a multiplex PCR assay. The Illumina HiSeq System was used to sequence the amplified TCR beta libraries as 87-base-pair reads. Turning to the authors' computational methods: Across the 670 or so repertoires, a later analysis counted around 80 million unique TCR beta chains, roughly 11 million of which were shared by at least two donors. Raw reads were error-corrected and collapsed into unique sequences with a nearest-neighbor algorithm that merged closely related sequences to remove PCR and sequencing errors. V, D and J gene segments were assigned by aligning CDR3 sequences to IMGT reference sequences. For a sequence to be retained, a match of at least six nucleotides was required to both a V gene segment and a J gene segment. Rearrangements were classified as productive when the CDR3 lacked stop codons and remained in frame with V and J, and all other rearrangements were classified as non-productive. CDR3 was defined according to IMGT convention as the region running from the second conserved V-encoded cysteine to the conserved J-encoded phenylalanine. The earlier analysis of about 530 of the donors excluded any sequence lacking an unambiguous match to a single V gene segment. An earlier analysis of a few hundred of the donors called V segments functional above 56.7% productive rearrangements and segregating when the between-donor standard deviation exceeded 5%. A statistical classification framework was built for diagnosing cytomegalovirus status from the catalog of TCR beta chain sequences. In a later analysis, V and J genes were assigned by comparing TCR nucleotide sequences against IMGT/GENE-DB human TR gene sequences. The TCRdist pipeline was used in a later analysis to assign CDR3 sequences and most-parsimonious VDJ recombination scenarios. In a later analysis, each TCR beta chain was defined by its CDR3 amino acid sequence together with its V-gene family, and reads without a unique V-gene family were excluded. A later analysis removed 592 highly shared, low-generation-probability nucleotide sequences to deal with suspected cross-contamination and a sequencing artifact. A later analysis calculated a clonal expansion index for each public chain from normalized within-repertoire ranks of inferred template counts. Generation probabilities in a later analysis came from a VDJ recombination model fitted to out-of-frame rearrangements, and those results were checked against IGoR. A later analysis scored TCR-TCR, TCR-HLA and TCR-CMV co-occurrence with hypergeometric tests, applying a repertoire-size bias correction to TCR pairs. In a later analysis, false discovery rates were estimated by permuting HLA or CMV assignments 20 times. In a later analysis, co-occurring TCRs were grouped using DBSCAN, with TCRdist sequence similarity added in when clustering inside HLA-allele-positive subsets. For co-occurrence clustering, repertoires with fewer than 30,000 or more than 120,000 public chains were excluded, along with a handful of repertoires with anomalous nucleotide sharing. What TCRdb holds here is the immuneACCESS table cut down to in-frame rearrangements. Part of the clones is not present; checked against another copy, under half of the missing clones reflect an unresolved V gene, and the others are unexplained. V, J and clone size are taken as reported in that table, and D and trimming were inferred from the DNA itself. Recorded for this sample are about 99,000 clones; 65% to 85% of them occurred a single time. Around 3.4% of the sample belongs to the ten largest clones.

As to this clone: Its antigen has not been determined. No base quality information exists; no much larger clone differs at one position.

The cohort was made up of 650 to 700 healthy bone marrow donors. All cohort members were sampled while nominally healthy, although unrecorded immune exposures were likely present. The donor was CMV seronegative and belonged to the group of roughly 330 seronegative cohort members. Each donor provided a peripheral blood sample, and peripheral blood mononuclear cells were used for TCR beta sequencing. The Qiagen DNeasy Blood Extraction Kit was used to extract genomic DNA from the blood cell samples. Broader findings and caveats from the paper: Because counts were too low, seventeen rarely observed V segments, including chromosome 9 orphons, were excluded from the earlier analysis of some 540 of the donors. Because some donors lacked HLA typing at each locus, the association tests relied only on the typed subset. A cluster of highly shared sequence variants was judged likely to represent a technical artifact of the sequencing pipeline. Three of the identified cytomegalovirus-associated TCR beta chains were confirmed in vitro to be specific for cytomegalovirus antigens. When HLA alleles, especially DR and DQ, strongly co-occurred, TCR associations were difficult to assign to individual alleles. The study listed 150 to 200 TCR beta chains as associated with cytomegalovirus. The presence/absence analyses assumed that sequencing depth was roughly uniform across donors, and that assumption may not be true. Immune exposure information for the cohort was limited to CMV serostatus. A later analysis associated about 17,000 TCR beta sequences with specific HLA alleles at a false discovery rate of 0.05. A later analysis found that most CMV-associated TCR beta chains appeared HLA-restricted, with HLA associations seemingly driven largely by CMV exposure. In a later analysis, HLA-associated TCR beta chains showed more clonal expansion and lower generation probabilities than non-associated chains that were equally common. Cytomegalovirus status was reported to be diagnosed by the classifier with high specificity and sensitivity in both the original and validation cohorts. According to a later genetic analysis, donors in an Asian-associated ancestry cluster had fewer N-insertions in productive TCRs than the approximately 670-donor mean. In this cohort, only TCR beta chains were sequenced, and detectable features were limited by the absence of alpha or paired-chain data. The authors suggested that the approach could potentially be extended to other disease states and immunological phenotypes. Correlated functional status among segregating V segments might be attributable to linkage disequilibrium, but an unknown experimental factor could not be ruled out. In a later analysis, TCR association rates were found to vary across HLA loci, with the most associated TCRs seen for DRB1 alleles and the fewest for HLA-C alleles. While some public TCRs were present in many individuals, most TCR sequences turned up only very rarely across donors. A later analysis reported that several top co-occurrence clusters appeared linked to parvovirus B19, influenza, CMV and Epstein-Barr virus. A further reported finding was that TCR beta sequences accurately predicted the HLA-A and HLA-B alleles for most subjects in the first cohort. A later genetic analysis associated a missense DCLRE1C variant with V-gene and J-gene trimming of TCR beta chains, and an independent cohort replicated the association. An earlier analysis of approximately 570 of the donors showed that most TCR beta V segments appeared in productive rearrangements either about 87% or about 30% of the time, which broadly matched IMGT annotations.

The sample comprised PBMCs. The receptor's source is a man in his forties in good health and CMV-seronegative.

The DNA sequence follows: TGTGCCAGCAGTGATTCTAGCGGACACACAGATACGCAGTATTTT. This is translated as CASSDSSGHTDTQYF. The V and J segments used are TRBV2 and TRBJ2-3; 7 junctional bases match TRBD2. Per the germline V gene, SNHLY is the CDR1 and FYNNEI is the CDR2. The CDR3 sequence holds 15 residues, the cysteine and phenylalanine included. Kept here is only the CDR3 DNA, which spans 45 bases and is read in frame from base 1. After removal of 3 bases from V and 2 bases from J, the junction retains 5 bases not matched to a gene.